These 22 T cell receptor beta chains were all obtained from the same sample, sequenced in a study of T cell repertoires in cytomegalovirus infection. TCRdb re-called the reads through MiXCR, storing one row per CDR3 protein. The sample consists of roughly 300,000 distinct CDR3 sequences, 8% to 9.5% of them appearing once. Sequenced input: PBMCs. These TCRs come from a human donor in good health (CMV status not recorded). Some clones in this sample may be carry-over from other donors' samples.

This clonotype was seen at least ten times. The rearrangement links TRBV7-2 to TRBJ2-5; possibly TRBD1 or TRBD2 for D (5 bases each). Trimming stripped 5 bases from V and 5 bases from J, with 24 bases between. CDR1 is SGHTA, CDR2 FQGNSA, per germline. The CDR3 has 17 amino acids. In nucleotides, the CDR3 is TGTGCCAGCAGCCAAGAGGGGAGTATCTATGAGGGGGAGACCCAGTACTTC. Translating it yields CASSQEGSIYEGETQYF.

A note on this clonotype: Mismatch with germline at one junction end may stem from a read error. The chain has TRBV12-3 or TRBV12-4 and TRBJ1-2; no definite D call. The CDR3 consists of 9 residues. CDR3: CASSRPPTW. The CDR3 nucleotides are TGTGCCAGCAGTCGACCCCCCACCTGG.

This clonotype showed up just a few times. V and J are TRBV5-5 and TRBJ2-5; 15 positions agree with TRBD2. The germline V gene has CDR1 SGHKS and CDR2 YYEKEE (reference sequence). Germline trimming cut 5 bases from V and 0 bases from J; bases unmatched to any gene: 5. This CDR3 has 17 amino acids. Written as DNA, the CDR3 is TGTGCCAGCAGTCGGGGACTAGCGGGAGGTCACCAAGAGACCCAGTACTTC. Protein: CASSRGLAGGHQETQYF.

V and J are TRBV19 and TRBJ1-1; the D gene is possibly TRBD1 (5 bases). V lost 7 bases to trimming and J lost 5 bases, with 17 bases between them. Germline CDR1 and CDR2: LNHDA and SQIVND (reference sequence). There are 14 residues in the CDR3. The CDR3 sequence is CASITEGVETEAFF. The CDR3 bases are TGTGCCAGTATCACGGAAGGGGTGGAGACTGAAGCTTTCTTT.

J is TRBJ1-1 and V is TRBV7-6, with TRBD1 matching over 7 bases. V trimming: 2 bases; J trimming: 7 bases; junction bases outside the gene matches: 16. The CDR3 length is 17 residues. Germline V gene data show CDR1 as SGHVS and CDR2 as FNYEAQ. CDR3 sequence: CASSLFTRQGAGSEAFF. The CDR3 nucleotides are TGTGCCAGCAGCTTATTTACGAGACAGGGAGCCGGCAGTGAAGCTTTCTTT.

This chain uses TRBV11-3 with TRBJ2-3, with 8 positions matching TRBD1. V trimming: 4 bases; J trimming: 2 bases; junction bases outside the gene matches: 2. Germline V gene data show CDR1 as SGHNT and CDR2 as YENEEA. This CDR3 region has 14 residues. As DNA, the CDR3 is TGTGCCAGCAGCTGGGGACAGGTCACAGATACGCAGTATTTT. Amino acid sequence: CASSWGQVTDTQYF.

V and J are TRBV5-5 and TRBJ2-6; D might be TRBD1 (5 bases). CDR1 is SGHKS, CDR2 YYEKEE, per germline (reference sequence). With 6 bases removed from V and 0 bases from J, the gap between germline ends came to 7 bases. This CDR3 region has 14 residues. CDR3 in amino acids: CASIDSSGANVLTF. The DNA of the CDR3 is TGTGCCAGCATCGACAGCTCTGGGGCCAACGTCCTGACTTTC.

The chain has TRBV7-4 and TRBJ1-5; D not certain. Germline CDR1 is SGHVT and CDR2 is SQSDAQ. V lost 3 bases and J 3 bases, leaving 9 bases between the germline ends. The CDR3 spans 14 residues. The CDR3 nucleotides are TGTGCCAGCAGCTTCGGGCAGTACAATCAGCCCCAGCATTTT. Encoded protein: CASSFGQYNQPQHF.

This clonotype occurred many times. The rearrangement joins TRBV20-1 to TRBJ2-1; 7 positions match TRBD1. The CDR3 consists of 20 residues. Germline loops: CDR1 DFQATT, CDR2 SNEGSKA (reference sequence). V trimming: 6 bases; J trimming: 7 bases; junction bases outside the gene matches: 30. CDR3 residues: CSAGDLQGERVRLLLNEQFF. The CDR3 DNA reads TGCAGTGCCGGTGATCTCCAGGGGGAAAGGGTTCGACTCTTACTGAATGAGCAGTTCTTC.

This chain links TRBV29-1 with TRBJ1-1; D is undetermined. The germline gives CDR1 SQVTM, CDR2 ANQGSEA. The CDR3 is 13 residues long. Trimming removed 2 bases at V and 2 bases at J, with 9 bases between. The CDR3 region has the DNA TGCAGCGTTGAAAGGCAGTCCAACACTGAAGCTTTCTTT. It encodes CSVERQSNTEAFF.

This clonotype has ten or more counts. This sequence joins TRBV7-9 and TRBJ2-1; no clear D gene. The CDR3 spans 12 residues. The V gene's germline CDR1 is SEHNR and CDR2 FQNEAQ (reference sequence). This chain's CDR3 is CVRPKSYNEQFF. The CDR3 DNA reads TGTGTCCGGCCCAAATCCTACAATGAGCAGTTCTTC.

The V call is TRBV7-2, the J call TRBJ2-5, with D possibly TRBD2 on 5 matching bases. The length of the CDR3 is 15 residues. Trimming cost V 5 bases and J 5 bases, with 18 bases left between them. Germline-derived CDR1 and CDR2 are SGHTA and FQGNSA. CDR3 protein: CASSLSGGGVETQYF. The CDR3 DNA reads as TGTGCCAGCAGCCTATCGGGCGGAGGTGTCGAGACCCAGTACTTC.

This clonotype came up many times. This rearrangement joins TRBV6-1 to TRBJ2-1, with 11 bases fitting TRBD2. With V trimmed by 6 bases and J by 4 bases, 5 bases remained unmatched. This CDR3 comprises 15 residues. Germline V CDR1 and CDR2: MNHNS, SASEGT. The CDR3 bases are TGTGCCAGCAGAGAGTCTAGCGGGGGGTACAATGAGCAGTTCTTC. It codes for CASRESSGGYNEQFF.

This clonotype was detected a few times. The J gene is TRBJ2-2, the V gene TRBV7-3; 10 nucleotides align to TRBD2. This CDR3 is 16 amino acids long. CDR1 and CDR2 (germline): SGHTA, FQGTGA. The V segment lost 5 bases and the J segment 1 base; nucleotides outside the gene matches: 4. The CDR3 here is CASSTSSGGNTGELFF. CDR3 in DNA: TGTGCCAGCAGCACCTCTAGCGGGGGGAACACCGGGGAGCTGTTTTTT. The variable domain in full, completed from reference TRBV7-3 and TRBJ2-2, reads GAGVSQTPSNKVTEKGKYVELRCDPISGHTALYWYRQSLGQGPEFLIYFQGTGAADDSGLPNDRFFAVRPEGSVSTLKIQRTERGDSAVYLCASSTSSGGNTGELFFGEGSRLTVL.

The genes are TRBV28 and TRBJ2-1, with TRBD2 matching over 9 bases. The V and J ends lost 7 bases and 0 bases, in that order; junction bases with no gene match: 4. CDR3 length equals 15 residues. Germline CDR1 is MDHEN and CDR2 is SYDVKM. CDR3 sequence (DNA): TGTGCCAGCACGAAAGCGGGAGGCTCCTACAATGAGCAGTTCTTC. Translation gives CASTKAGGSYNEQFF.

This clonotype was seen ten or more times. The chain employs TRBV5-1 and TRBJ1-1; D might be TRBD1 (5 bases). The CDR3 sequence is 16 residues long. Germline assignment: CDR1 SGHRS and CDR2 YFSETQ. V dropped 2 bases and J dropped 1 base, with 15 bases sitting between them. The CDR3 loop is CASSFGGDGKNTEAFF. CDR3 DNA sequence: TGCGCCAGCAGCTTTGGCGGGGACGGAAAGAACACTGAAGCTTTCTTT.

This clonotype was recorded a few times. V and J are TRBV12-3 or TRBV12-4 and TRBJ2-2; 8 bases align to TRBD1. The V segment lost 5 bases and the J segment 6 bases; nucleotides outside the gene matches: 8. The CDR3 is 15 residues long. CDR3 protein: CASSLWTGIPGELFF. The DNA for the CDR3 is TGTGCCAGCAGTCTGTGGACAGGGATCCCCGGGGAGCTGTTTTTT.

This clonotype was seen at least ten times. At one boundary the junction diverges from the germline segment, which might be a read error. V is TRBV5-1 and J is TRBJ2-7; 8 nucleotides align to TRBD1. Germline V gene lookup returns CDR1 SGHRS and CDR2 YFSETQ. The CDR3 length is 13 residues. The CDR3 protein is CASSLGQGNEQYF. The CDR3 DNA follows: TGTGCCAGCAGCTTAGGACAGGGAAACGAGCAGTACTTC.

V and J are TRBV7-9 and TRBJ1-2; a weak D match, TRBD1 (6 bases). The V and J ends lost 5 bases and 2 bases respectively, with 21 bases between them. CDR1 SEHNR and CDR2 FQNEAQ come from the germline V gene (reference sequence). There are 17 residues in the CDR3. CDR3 loop: CASSRRGGRDINYGYTF. CDR3 nucleotides: TGTGCCAGCAGCAGAAGGGGGGGTCGGGACATCAACTATGGCTACACCTTC. Based on the CDR3 plus reference TRBV7-9 and TRBJ1-2, the full variable domain is DTGVSQNPRHKITKRGQNVTFRCDPISEHNRLYWYRQTLGQGPEFLTYFQNEAQLEKSRLLSDRFSAERPKGSFSTLEIQRTEQGDSAMYLCASSRRGGRDINYGYTFGSGTRLTVV.

The gene calls are TRBV2 and TRBJ1-6, with 8 bases aligning to TRBD1. The CDR3 spans 13 residues. CDR1 and CDR2 (germline): SNHLY, FYNNEI. V was pared by 9 bases and J by 6 bases, with 4 bases of the junction left unmatched. Written as DNA, the CDR3 is TGTGCCAGAAGCGGACAGGGTAATTCACCCCTCCACTTT. Its translation is CARSGQGNSPLHF.

This chain connects TRBV7-3 to TRBJ2-1; D tentatively reads TRBD1 or TRBD2 (6 bases each). Per germline, CDR1 SGHTA and CDR2 FQGTGA. With 1 base removed from V and 4 bases from J, the gap between germline ends came to 11 bases. The CDR3 length is 15 residues. The CDR3 reads CASSLKGGDYNEQFF. As DNA, the CDR3 is TGTGCCAGCAGCTTAAAGGGGGGCGATTACAATGAGCAGTTCTTC.

The chain carries TRBV4-3 and TRBJ2-1; no reliable D call. The CDR3 is made up of 14 amino acids. V shed 0 bases and J shed 8 bases, with 11 bases lying between them. Germline CDR1 and CDR2: LGHNA and YSLEER. Here the CDR3 reads CASSQDLRVHEQFF. Written as DNA, the CDR3 is TGCGCCAGCAGCCAAGATCTTAGGGTGCATGAGCAGTTCTTC.